One and the same sample provided the 6 T cell receptor beta chains below, sequenced in a study of blood T cells in healthy people across ages. Sample-barcoded 5' priming and a J-beta primer mix drove a second PCR of about 6 to 12 cycles. TCRdb reanalysed the 5' RACE reads using MiXCR and keeps one entry per CDR3 protein. The sample carries more than 650,000 distinct CDR3 sequences, approximately 22% recorded once. Material: blood. The source is a man in his 70s in good health.

This clonotype was seen a few times. The chain joins TRBV27 to TRBJ1-4, with no clear D. CDR3 length: 19 residues. CDR1 is MNHEY, CDR2 SMNVEV, per germline (reference sequence). The germline V and J ends were trimmed by 5 bases and 0 bases, with 22 bases remaining between them. The CDR3 protein is CASSPRYTLLIATNEKLFF. The CDR3 DNA reads TGTGCCAGCAGTCCCCGATATACCTTACTGATAGCAACTAATGAAAAACTGTTTTTT.

The chain has TRBV28 and TRBJ1-2, with a possible D match to TRBD1 (5 bases). The CDR3 covers 13 residues. Germline values: CDR1 MDHEN, CDR2 SYDVKM. Trimming left V 6 bases short and J 0 bases short, with 8 bases between. The CDR3 protein is CASSIQANYGYTF. The CDR3 region has the DNA TGTGCCAGCAGCATACAGGCTAACTATGGCTACACCTTC.

This clonotype came up a few times. This sequence joins TRBV15 and TRBJ1-1; perhaps TRBD1 as D (5 bases). This CDR3 contains 15 residues. Trimming shortened V by 3 bases and J by 1 base, and 12 bases separated the two germline ends. The germline V gene encodes CDR1 LNHNV and CDR2 YYDKDF (reference sequence). The CDR3 nucleotides are TGTGCCACCAGCAGCATGGGGCAGACGAACACTGAAGCTTTCTTT. Its protein product is CATSSMGQTNTEAFF.

The chain employs TRBV5-6 and TRBJ2-4; D perhaps matches TRBD2 (5 bases). Germline CDR1 SGHDT, CDR2 YYEEEE. Trimming pared 5 bases from V and 3 bases from J, leaving 15 bases between. The CDR3 consists of 15 residues. In DNA, the CDR3 is TGTGCCAGCAGTCACACCGGACTGAACAAAAACATTCAGTACTTC. Its protein is CASSHTGLNKNIQYF.

This clonotype was recorded a few times. The chain recombines TRBV3-1 with TRBJ2-3; D is unclear. The germline V gene encodes CDR1 LGHDT and CDR2 YNNKEL (reference sequence). The CDR3 covers 14 residues. Trimming left V 1 base short and J 2 bases short, with 7 bases between. The CDR3 reads CASSQGRNTDTQYF. CDR3 in DNA: TGTGCCAGCAGCCAAGGTCGGAACACAGATACGCAGTATTTT.

This clonotype was found a few times. The chain employs TRBV5-1 and TRBJ2-1; unclear D gene. CDR3 length: 14 residues. Germline CDR1 and CDR2: SGHRS and YFSETQ. V lost 3 bases, J lost 5 bases, and 12 bases lay in between. CDR3 in amino acids: CASSSTIIHNEQFF. The CDR3 nucleotides are TGCGCCAGCAGCTCTACTATTATCCACAATGAGCAGTTCTTC.